The 22 T cell receptor beta chains below were found in one sample sequenced in a study of beta chain features in type 1 diabetes. Study-level points and caveats: All four CD4+ subsets of Type 1 diabetes patients contained TCRB CDR3s that were moderately but significantly shorter.

Since all of the isolated RNA was reverse transcribed, expressed TCRB transcripts were what got sequenced. Assay used: immunoSEQ multiplex PCR; TCRdb lists only in-frame clones, some missing. The sample contains some 360,000 clones, roughly a tenth of which appear only once. No antigen has been identified for these receptors. Sample: central memory CD4+ T cells from blood. The receptors stem from a young man with type 1 diabetes.

This chain joins TRBV4-1 and TRBJ1-3; D is undetermined. CDR3 length: 12 amino acids. CDR1 MGHRA and CDR2 YSYEKL come from the germline V gene. V gave up 3 bases and J gave up 4 bases, with 4 bases separating them. The CDR3 loop reads CASSHVGNTIYF. The CDR3 DNA reads TGCGCCAGCAGCCACGTCGGAAACACCATATATTTT.

The chain carries TRBV5-6 and TRBJ1-3, with D possibly being TRBD1 (6 bases). V was cut by 4 bases and J by 1 base, with 12 bases left in between. This CDR3 region has 15 residues. Germline V gives CDR1 SGHDT, CDR2 YYEEEE. The CDR3 DNA reads as TGTGCCAGCAGCCCTATACAGGGATCTGGAAACACCATATATTTT. It codes for CASSPIQGSGNTIYF.

This chain links TRBV2 with TRBJ1-5, with D unclear. Germline V gives CDR1 SNHLY, CDR2 FYNNEI. The CDR3 extends over 15 amino acids. Trimming removed 4 bases from V and 5 bases from J, with 15 bases in between. The CDR3 DNA reads as TGTGCCAGCAGTGGATTTATAGGGAGGGATCAGCCCCAGCATTTT. This translates into CASSGFIGRDQPQHF.

This clone has a handful of counts. The chain combines TRBV18 with TRBJ1-3; 7 bases are shared with TRBD1. V lost 4 bases and J lost 3; bases outside the gene matches: 12. The germline gives CDR1 KGHSH, CDR2 LQKENI. CDR3 length equals 17 residues. CDR3 region: CASSRRTGRGDGNTIYF. The CDR3 DNA is TGTGCCAGCTCACGCCGGACAGGAAGGGGAGATGGAAACACCATATATTTT.

The chain carries TRBV4-2 and TRBJ2-2; D ambiguous. With 4 bases removed from V and 4 bases from J, the gap between germline ends came to 10 bases. The CDR3 sequence is 14 residues long. The V gene's germline CDR1 is LGHNA and CDR2 YNFKEQ. DNA of the CDR3: TGTGCCAGCAGCCTTCGGTTCACCACCGGGGAGCTGTTTTTT. Protein product: CASSLRFTTGELFF.

This clone occurred a few times. This chain links TRBV11-3 with TRBJ1-5, with D perhaps TRBD1 (5 bases). Per germline, CDR1 SGHNT and CDR2 YENEEA. V was cut by 5 bases and J by 4 bases, with 18 bases left in between. This CDR3 spans 16 amino acids. CDR3 protein: CASSPQSGLKNQPQHF. As DNA, the CDR3 is TGTGCCAGCAGCCCCCAGTCGGGACTGAAGAATCAGCCCCAGCATTTT.

This clone was observed many times. The chain combines TRBV7-3 with TRBJ2-1; D is undetermined. Trimming pared 0 bases from V and 7 bases from J, leaving 7 bases between. Germline-derived CDR1 and CDR2 are SGHTA and FQGTGA. This CDR3 region has 13 residues. CDR3 amino acids: CASSLTEKNEQFF. Written as DNA, the CDR3 is TGTGCCAGCAGCTTAACAGAGAAAAATGAGCAGTTCTTC.

This clone was picked up a small number of times. This chain joins TRBV6-6 and TRBJ2-2, with a possible D match to TRBD1 (5 bases). From germline, CDR1 is MNHNY and CDR2 SVGAGI (reference sequence). Trimming pared 0 bases from V and 0 bases from J, leaving 8 bases between. The CDR3 sequence is 16 residues long. The CDR3 DNA follows: TGTGCCAGCAGTTACTCTAGGGGCGCGAACACCGGGGAGCTGTTTTTT. Its translation is CASSYSRGANTGELFF.

This chain uses TRBV27 with TRBJ1-5, with D uncertain. V shed 6 bases and J shed 0 bases, with 6 bases lying between them. Germline V lookup: CDR1 MNHEY, CDR2 SMNVEV (reference sequence). The CDR3 spans 13 residues. The CDR3: CASRTFSNQPQHF. CDR3 coding DNA: TGTGCCAGCAGAACTTTTAGCAATCAGCCCCAGCATTTT.

About this clone: One end of the junction varies from germline; a read error may be responsible. The V gene is TRBV6-4, the J gene TRBJ2-3; D uncertain. Germline V gene lookup returns CDR1 MRHNA and CDR2 SNTAGT. The CDR3 extends over 14 amino acids. This CDR3 reads CASSYSTTGDTQYF. The CDR3 coding sequence is TGTGCCAGCAGTTACTCAACTACCGGAGATACGCAGTATTTT.

This chain links TRBV29-1 with TRBJ2-5; D unresolved. The germline V gene has CDR1 SQVTM and CDR2 ANQGSEA. The CDR3 loop spans 13 amino acids. V shed 4 bases and J shed 0 bases, with 9 bases lying between them. The CDR3 bases are TGCAGCGTTGTAAGAGAGTACCAAGAGACCCAGTACTTC. This gives the protein CSVVREYQETQYF. The variable domain in full, with the rest retrieved from reference TRBV29-1 and TRBJ2-5, is SAVISQKPSRDICQRGTSLTIQCQVDSQVTMMFWYRQQPGQSLTLIATANQGSEATYESGFVIDKFPISRPNLTFSTLTVSNMSPEDSSIYLCSVVREYQETQYFGPGTRLLVL.

As to this clone: The sample contains more than one DNA sequence encoding this CDR3. The chain joins TRBV5-1 to TRBJ2-7; possible D gene TRBD1, 6 bases. V was clipped by 0 bases and J by 0 bases, with 7 bases between them. Germline V gene data show CDR1 as SGHRS and CDR2 as YFSETQ. The CDR3 runs to 14 residues. The CDR3 protein is CASSLGGGSYEQYF. DNA of the CDR3: TGCGCCAGCAGCTTGGGAGGGGGCTCCTACGAGCAGTACTTC.

This chain links TRBV21-1 with TRBJ2-7; the table's D call, TRBD1, has no DNA check behind it. TRBV21-1 is an annotated pseudogene. This CDR3 is 15 amino acids long. CDR3 amino acids: CASSITGTGVNEQYF. Here the CDR3 DNA reads TGTGCCAGCAGCATCACCGGGACAGGGGTTAACGAGCAGTACTTC.

This clone was seen ten or more times. The chain couples TRBV7-2 to TRBJ1-2, with D possibly TRBD1 on 6 matching bases. Germline assignment: CDR1 SGHTA and CDR2 FQGNSA. V was shortened by 2 bases and J by 8 bases, with 21 bases between the two germline ends. This CDR3 contains 16 residues. CDR3 amino acids: CASSLPRTVLRGGYTF. The CDR3 nucleotides read TGTGCCAGCAGCTTACCCAGGACAGTGCTACGGGGCGGCTACACCTTC.

In this sample, this clone turned up many times. The genes are TRBV10-3 and TRBJ2-6, with D perhaps TRBD1 (6 bases). Trimming stripped 10 bases from V and 0 bases from J, with 10 bases between. The CDR3 length is 14 residues. Germline V gives CDR1 ENHRY, CDR2 SYGVKD. CDR3 region: CATHRDSGANVLTF. The CDR3 nucleotides read TGTGCCACCCACAGGGACTCTGGGGCCAACGTCCTGACTTTC.

The chain carries TRBV7-9 and TRBJ2-1; no clear D. The CDR3 extends over 13 amino acids. Trimming shortened V by 5 bases and J by 2 bases, and 7 bases separated the two germline ends. The germline CDR1 and CDR2 sequences are SEHNR and FQNEAQ (reference sequence). The CDR3 DNA sequence: TGTGCCAGCAGCCCGACAACCTACAATGAGCAGTTCTTC. As protein: CASSPTTYNEQFF.

The rearrangement joins TRBV6-5 to TRBJ2-7; weak D call: TRBD2 (5 bases). The CDR3 has 13 residues. Germline lookup yields CDR1 MNHEY and CDR2 SVGAGI. V dropped 5 bases and J dropped 6 bases, with 14 bases sitting between them. The CDR3: CASSRELESEQYF. The CDR3 coding sequence is TGTGCCAGCAGTCGGGAACTAGAGAGCGAGCAGTACTTC.

V is TRBV28 and J is TRBJ2-3; D call uncertain. Trimming stripped 8 bases from V and 6 bases from J, with 9 bases between. Germline CDR1 and CDR2: MDHEN and SYDVKM. The CDR3 contains 11 residues. The DNA for the CDR3 is TGTGCCAGCGAATTTGTGGATACGCAGTATTTT. Protein product: CASEFVDTQYF.

This clone was detected a few times. J is TRBJ2-6 and V is TRBV5-1; the D gene is possibly TRBD2 (6 bases). CDR3 length: 15 amino acids. Germline CDR1 SGHRS, CDR2 YFSETQ. With 4 bases removed from V and 2 bases from J, the gap between germline ends came to 10 bases. Here the CDR3 reads CASSVLATGANVLTF. In DNA, the CDR3 is TGCGCCAGCAGCGTACTAGCTACTGGGGCCAACGTCCTGACTTTC. Using reference TRBV5-1 and TRBJ2-6 for the parts outside the CDR3, the full variable domain is KAGVTQTPRYLIKTRGQQVTLSCSPISGHRSVSWYQQTPGQGLQFLFEYFSETQRNKGNFPGRFSGRQFSNSRSEMNVSTLELGDSALYLCASSVLATGANVLTFGAGSRLTVL.

In this sample, this clone turned up many times. The chain has TRBV5-6 and TRBJ2-5; 9 positions agree with TRBD1. Germline V gives CDR1 SGHDT, CDR2 YYEEEE. The length of the CDR3 is 14 residues. The ends lost 3 bases at V and 4 bases at J; junction bases unmatched: 4. The CDR3 spells CASSSMTGGETQYF. The DNA of the CDR3 is TGTGCCAGCAGCTCAATGACAGGGGGAGAGACCCAGTACTTC. Supplemented by reference TRBV5-6 and TRBJ2-5, the full variable domain reads DAGVTQSPTHLIKTRGQQVTLRCSPKSGHDTVSWYQQALGQGPQFIFQYYEEEERQRGNFPDRFSGHQFPNYSSELNVNALLLGDSALYLCASSSMTGGETQYFGPGTRLLVL.

The V call is TRBV19, the J call TRBJ2-1, with 8 bases matching TRBD2. Germline loops: CDR1 LNHDA, CDR2 SQIVND (reference sequence). The CDR3 is 12 amino acids. J was trimmed by 10 bases and V by 1 base; bases with no gene match: 0. CDR3 nucleotides: TGTGCCAGTAGTATAGGGACTAGCGAGCAGTTCTTC. Its translation is CASSIGTSEQFF.

The rearrangement links TRBV2 to TRBJ1-5; possible D gene TRBD1, 5 bases. V was cut by 5 bases and J by 0 bases, with 8 bases left in between. CDR1 and CDR2 from the germline V gene are SNHLY and FYNNEI. This CDR3 is 14 amino acids long. The DNA of the CDR3 is TGTGCCAGCAGTCAGGGAGGTAGCAATCAGCCCCAGCATTTT. It codes for CASSQGGSNQPQHF.